This is a list of T cell receptor beta chains from one sample in a study of cytomegalovirus exposure and HLA in healthy donors. Method: immunoSEQ multiplex PCR; TCRdb's copy keeps in-frame clones and lacks some. The sample includes about 170,000 clones, around 87% of them seen just once. Material: PBMCs. These receptor sequences come from a woman aged 30 to 39 in good health and CMV-seronegative. The CDR3 runs from the conserved cysteine through the conserved F or W. D genes are given only for firm matches. Clone size is stated in some rows and not others, as once, few, many or a class when expanded.

j_gene	abundance	v_gene	d_gene	CDR3nt	CDR3aa
TRBJ2-2	.	TRBV25-1	.	TGTGCCAGCAGTGTACGGGCGGGGTCCGGGGAGCTGTTTTTT	CASSVRAGSGELFF
TRBJ1-1	.	TRBV20-1	.	TGCAGTGCTAGTAGGACAGAAGCTTTCTTT	CSASRTEAFF
TRBJ1-4	.	TRBV27	TRBD1	TGTGCCAGCAGTTTATCCAGGGGGGCTAATGAAAAACTGTTTTTT	CASSLSRGANEKLFF
TRBJ1-5	once	TRBV2	.	TGTGCCAGCACCCTCGGACAGTTCAATCAGCCCCAGCATTTT	CASTLGQFNQPQHF
TRBJ2-1	.	TRBV27	.	TGTGCCAGCAGTTTACGGACAGCACACAATGAGCAGTTCTTC	CASSLRTAHNEQFF
TRBJ1-2	.	TRBV4-3	TRBD1	TGCGCCAGCAGCCAAGATGGTCGGACAGGGGGTGGCTACACCTTC	CASSQDGRTGGGYTF
TRBJ2-5	.	TRBV5-6	TRBD1	TGTGCCAGCAGCCTGCGACAGGGGAAGTACCAAGAGACCCAGTACTTC	CASSLRQGKYQETQYF
TRBJ2-1	.	TRBV6-1	TRBD1	TGTGCCAGCACCCACCCCGGGACAGGGATTGGTGAGCAGTTCTTC	CASTHPGTGIGEQFF
TRBJ1-1	.	TRBV27	.	TGTGCCAGCCTACGATTGATGGGGGCTAGTGAAGCTTTCTTT	CASLRLMGASEAFF
TRBJ2-1	.	TRBV11-2	TRBD1	TGTGCCAGCAGCCTGGGACCGACAGGGGGAGCTATGGGTGAGCAGTTCTTC	CASSLGPTGGAMGEQFF
TRBJ2-7	.	TRBV6-5	TRBD2	TGTGCCAGCAGTTACGCTAGCGGGGGGAAGCACTACGAGCAGTACTTC	CASSYASGGKHYEQYF
TRBJ2-3	.	TRBV4-1	.	TGCGCCAGCAGCCGCGATATACTTCGGGTAAGCACAGATACGCAGTATTTT	CASSRDILRVSTDTQYF
TRBJ1-2	.	TRBV19	.	TGTGCCAGTAGTCTTGGACATAGGGGCTACACCTTC	CASSLGHRGYTF
TRBJ1-5	.	TRBV27	TRBD1	TGTGCCAGCAGTCCCCGACAGGGGAATCAGCCCCAGCATTTT	CASSPRQGNQPQHF
TRBJ1-3	once	TRBV6-1	.	TGTGCCAGCAGTGAAGGTGTGGCCTCTGGAAACACCATATATTTT	CASSEGVASGNTIYF
TRBJ1-2	.	TRBV5-5	.	TGTGCCAGCAGTTCGGGACATAACTATGGCTACACCTTC	CASSSGHNYGYTF